Presented here are 18 T cell receptor beta chains from one specimen sequenced in a study of identical twins. TCRdb re-called the 5' RACE reads through MiXCR, storing one row per CDR3 protein. This table holds 700,000 or so distinct CDR3 sequences, 8.6% found once. The sample was also linked to a second study, of yellow fever vaccine responses in identical twins.

Sample: PBMCs. These receptors were obtained from a woman aged 18-29 years in good health.

The genes are TRBV4-3 and TRBJ2-5; TRBD2 aligns across 9 bases. This CDR3 has 16 residues. V was pared by 1 base and J by 4 bases, with 7 bases of the junction left unmatched. Germline values: CDR1 LGHNA, CDR2 YSLEER. The CDR3 is CASSQGGREGTETQYF. The CDR3 nucleotides are TGCGCCAGCAGCCAAGGTGGGCGGGAGGGCACAGAGACCCAGTACTTC.

This clonotype was counted a few times. The genes are TRBV2 and TRBJ2-3; a possible D gene is TRBD2 (6 bases). V was clipped by 3 bases and J by 7 bases, with 14 bases between them. Germline CDR1 SNHLY, CDR2 FYNNEI. The CDR3 spans 14 residues. CDR3 residues: CASSEDYRSNTQYF. The DNA for the CDR3 is TGTGCCAGCAGTGAGGACTACCGATCGAATACGCAGTATTTT.

This clonotype came up a few times. The rearrangement uses TRBV18 and TRBJ2-5, with a tentative D call TRBD1 (5 bases). Trimming shortened V by 3 bases and J by 4 bases, and 9 bases separated the two germline ends. This CDR3 region has 13 residues. Germline-derived CDR1 and CDR2 are KGHSH and LQKENI. The CDR3: CASSPWQGETQYF. The CDR3 coding sequence is TGTGCCAGCTCACCGTGGCAGGGAGAGACCCAGTACTTC.

The table lists this clonotype with a few counts. The chain employs TRBV6-1 and TRBJ2-3, with 12 bases that match TRBD2. Germline CDR1 and CDR2: MNHNS and SASEGT. V lost 5 bases and J lost 5; bases outside the gene matches: 5. The CDR3 contains 15 residues. CDR3 loop: CASSRLAGAKDTQYF. Here the CDR3 DNA reads TGTGCCAGCAGTCGACTAGCGGGAGCCAAAGATACGCAGTATTTT.

This clonotype was detected only a few times. This sequence joins TRBV27 and TRBJ1-5, with a possible D match to TRBD1 (6 bases). The CDR3 sequence is 15 residues long. V lost 4 bases to trimming and J lost 4 bases, with 14 bases between them. Germline-derived CDR1 and CDR2 are MNHEY and SMNVEV (reference sequence). Here the CDR3 DNA reads TGTGCCAGCAGTTCCGTCCGGGGGGCAAATCAGCCCCAGCATTTT. Translation: CASSSVRGANQPQHF.

The chain uses TRBV5-1 and TRBJ2-2, with D hard to call. Per germline, CDR1 SGHRS and CDR2 YFSETQ. Trimming cost V 4 bases and J 7 bases, with 11 bases left between them. This CDR3 has 13 residues. CDR3 amino acids: CASSMVIGGELFF. The CDR3 nucleotides are TGCGCCAGCAGCATGGTGATTGGCGGGGAGCTGTTTTTT.

The chain couples TRBV29-1 to TRBJ2-1; 10 bases fit TRBD1. The CDR3 extends over 13 amino acids. Germline V CDR1 and CDR2: SQVTM, ANQGSEA. J was trimmed by 6 bases and V by 6 bases; bases with no gene match: 5. The CDR3 sequence: CSVGDRGANEQFF. The CDR3 coding sequence is TGCAGCGTAGGGGACAGGGGTGCCAATGAGCAGTTCTTC.

This chain joins TRBV7-8 and TRBJ2-1; TRBD1 matches 7 bases. V lost 1 base to trimming and J lost 4 bases; unmatched junction nucleotides: 4. Germline lookup yields CDR1 SGHVS and CDR2 FQNEAQ. The CDR3 is 15 residues long. In DNA, the CDR3 is TGTGCCAGCAGCTTAGTCACAGGGGTTTACAATGAGCAGTTCTTC. Amino acids: CASSLVTGVYNEQFF.

The table lists this clonotype with a few counts. The chain uses TRBV20-1 and TRBJ2-7; 7 positions agree with TRBD1. The CDR3 is 14 amino acids. Germline loops: CDR1 DFQATT, CDR2 SNEGSKA (reference sequence). With 2 bases clipped from V and 1 base from J, the junction kept 5 bases outside the gene matches. Written as DNA, the CDR3 is TGCAGTGCTAGAAGGGACAGCCGATCCTACGAGCAGTACTTC. This translates into CSARRDSRSYEQYF.

Points on this clonotype: The junction departs from the called germline gene at one end, perhaps through a read error. The chain couples TRBV29-1 to TRBJ2-2, with TRBD2 as a possible D gene (5 bases). Germline CDR1 and CDR2: SQVTM and ANQGSEA. The CDR3 has 11 residues. CDR3 DNA sequence: TGCAGCGTCTTTGGCACCGGGGAGCCGTTTTTT. Translating it yields CSVFGTGEPFF.

J is TRBJ2-2 and V is TRBV9; D call uncertain. This CDR3 region has 15 residues. CDR1 SGDLS and CDR2 YYNGEE come from the germline V gene. Trimming pared 3 bases from V and 0 bases from J, leaving 9 bases between. The CDR3 sequence is CASSEHSTNTGELFF. The CDR3 bases are TGTGCCAGCAGCGAGCACAGTACGAACACCGGGGAGCTGTTTTTT.

This clonotype was seen a handful of times. This chain uses TRBV20-1 with TRBJ1-6, with D maybe TRBD1 (5 bases). Germline V CDR1 and CDR2: DFQATT, SNEGSKA (reference sequence). The CDR3 loop spans 14 amino acids. V shed 0 bases and J shed 10 bases, with 13 bases lying between them. The CDR3 nucleotides read TGCAGTGCTAGAGATACGCAGGGCAGGTCACCCCTCCACTTT. Translation gives CSARDTQGRSPLHF.

The rearrangement uses TRBV12-3 or TRBV12-4 and TRBJ2-1; D perhaps matches TRBD2 (6 bases). The length of the CDR3 is 17 residues. The germline V and J ends were trimmed by 4 bases and 0 bases, with 16 bases remaining between them. In nucleotides, the CDR3 is TGTGCCAGCAGTTCCCGCGGGGCTGCCCGCTCCTACAATGAGCAGTTCTTC. It encodes CASSSRGAARSYNEQFF.

CDR3 in DNA: TGCAGTGCTAGTGGGGACAGCTACCAAGAGACCCAGTACTTC. Its translation: CSASGDSYQETQYF. The chain joins TRBV20-1 to TRBJ2-5, with 7 bases that match TRBD1. Germline V gene sequence: CDR1 DFQATT, CDR2 SNEGSKA (reference sequence). The V and J ends lost 3 bases and 0 bases, in that order; junction bases with no gene match: 4. This CDR3 is built from 14 residues.

J is TRBJ1-5 and V is TRBV28; the D gene is possibly TRBD1 (6 bases). The V end was cut by 5 bases, the J end by 3 bases, with 14 bases between. CDR3 length: 15 residues. Germline loops: CDR1 MDHEN, CDR2 SYDVKM. CDR3 loop: CASSPTGTPNQPQHF. The CDR3 region has the DNA TGTGCCAGCAGTCCAACAGGGACACCCAATCAGCCCCAGCATTTT.

The rearrangement links TRBV6-5 to TRBJ2-7; TRBD1 matches 7 bases. The length of the CDR3 is 16 residues. Trimming cost V 0 bases and J 3 bases; bases outside gene matches: 8. Germline lookup yields CDR1 MNHEY and CDR2 SVGAGI. As DNA, the CDR3 is TGTGCCAGCAGTTACTCCTCGGGACAGACGAACTACGAGCAGTACTTC. Translating it yields CASSYSSGQTNYEQYF.

The genes are TRBV20-1 and TRBJ2-1; D call uncertain. This CDR3 is built from 12 residues. Trimming pared 4 bases from V and 7 bases from J, leaving 11 bases between. Germline-derived CDR1 and CDR2 are DFQATT and SNEGSKA (reference sequence). As DNA, the CDR3 is TGCAGTGCTACAGAAGAGCTAAATGAGCAGTTCTTC. Translating it yields CSATEELNEQFF.

This clonotype appeared many times. The chain is built from TRBV5-1 and TRBJ2-1; 10 nucleotides line up with TRBD2. The J segment lost 3 bases and the V segment lost 5 bases, leaving 2 bases of the junction unmatched. Germline V gene lookup returns CDR1 SGHRS and CDR2 YFSETQ. This CDR3 spans 14 amino acids. CDR3 amino acids: CASRSSGGYNEQFF. The CDR3 DNA reads as TGCGCCAGCAGGTCTAGCGGGGGCTACAATGAGCAGTTCTTC.